Listed below are T cell receptor beta chains from one sample, sequenced in a study of T cell responses to AZD1222 COVID-19 vaccine. The protocol was immunoSEQ multiplex PCR, while the TCRdb copy is restricted to in-frame clones and leaves out a portion. The sample records about 140,000 clones, approximately 89% being singletons. This specimen consisted of peripheral blood, obtained on day 0 of AZD1222 vaccination. Receptors originate from an adult in good health. The CDR3 runs from the conserved cysteine through the conserved F or W. The order of the fields is J gene, clone size, D gene, V gene, CDR3 protein, CDR3 DNA. D genes are given only for firm matches. Clone size is stated in some rows and not others, as once, few, many or a class when expanded.

J: TRBJ2-1
size: NA
D: NA
V: TRBV7-9
CDR3: CASRLAVEQFF
DNA: TGTGCCAGCAGACTAGCCGTTGAGCAGTTCTTC

J: TRBJ2-7
size: NA
D: TRBD2
V: TRBV6-2/TRBV6-3
CDR3: CASSYLGLAGEYEQYF
DNA: TGTGCCAGCAGTTATTTGGGACTAGCGGGAGAATACGAGCAGTACTTC

J: TRBJ2-3
size: NA
D: NA
V: TRBV29-1
CDR3: CSVRTYTDTQYF
DNA: TGCAGCGTTAGGACTTACACAGATACGCAGTATTTT

J: TRBJ1-2
size: NA
D: NA
V: TRBV6-5
CDR3: CASSSSGRNYGYTF
DNA: TGTGCCAGCAGTTCGTCAGGGAGGAACTATGGCTACACCTTC

J: TRBJ2-1
size: few
D: NA
V: TRBV7-8
CDR3: CASSWKVQVEQFF
DNA: TGTGCCAGCAGCTGGAAGGTCCAGGTGGAGCAGTTCTTC

J: TRBJ1-5
size: NA
D: NA
V: TRBV28
CDR3: CASRPGRLFSNQPQHF
DNA: TGTGCCAGCAGGCCAGGGAGGCTCTTTAGCAATCAGCCCCAGCATTTT

J: TRBJ1-2
size: NA
D: NA
V: TRBV12-3/TRBV12-4
CDR3: CASSPSRVVYTF
DNA: TGTGCCAGCAGTCCTAGTCGGGTTGTGTACACCTTC

J: TRBJ2-2
size: NA
D: NA
V: TRBV5-1
CDR3: CASTRRTNTGELFF
DNA: TGCGCCAGCACTCGCAGGACGAACACCGGGGAGCTGTTTTTT

J: TRBJ2-7
size: NA
D: TRBD2
V: TRBV15
CDR3: CATSTGLVYEQYF
DNA: TGTGCCACCAGCACCGGACTAGTCTACGAGCAGTACTTC

J: TRBJ1-2
size: NA
D: NA
V: TRBV20-1
CDR3: CSASGSPAYYGYTF
DNA: TGCAGTGCTAGTGGCAGCCCCGCGTATTATGGCTACACCTTC

J: TRBJ2-2
size: once
D: NA
V: TRBV19
CDR3: CASSIGVRATGELFF
DNA: TGTGCCAGTAGTATCGGTGTCAGGGCGACCGGGGAGCTGTTTTTT

J: TRBJ1-2
size: NA
D: TRBD1
V: TRBV15
CDR3: CATSKPGGGDGYTF
DNA: TGTGCCACCAGCAAGCCAGGGGGCGGGGATGGCTACACCTTC

J: TRBJ2-7
size: NA
D: NA
V: TRBV6-1
CDR3: CASSEARRIYLTGEQYF
DNA: TGTGCCAGCAGTGAAGCACGAAGAATATACCTGACGGGCGAGCAGTACTTC